This TCR beta chain originates from a study of radiotherapy plus CTLA-4 blockade in lung cancer. This table comes from immunoSEQ multiplex PCR, and its TCRdb copy is limited to in-frame clones, with some not included. The repertoire includes roughly 100,000 clones, approximately 87% of them detected once, and under 3% sits in the top ten. Germline assignment: CDR1 SGHRS and CDR2 YFSETQ. Deletions cut 0 bases from V and 3 bases from J, with 12 bases between. This CDR3 contains 15 residues. This clonotype was sampled from a human donor with non-small cell lung cancer that progressed on radiotherapy plus ipilimumab. Some clones in this sample may be carry-over from other donors' samples. The rearrangement joins TRBV5-1 to TRBJ2-5; D is perhaps TRBD2 (5 bases). Sequences were derived from peripheral blood, sampled from a patient treated with radiotherapy plus ipilimumab. CDR3 in amino acids: CASSLEGWGEETQYF. CDR3 nucleotides: TGCGCCAGCAGCTTGGAAGGATGGGGAGAAGAGACCCAGTACTTC.